The source of this T cell receptor (beta chain) is a study of T cells after yellow fever vaccination (dated by TCRdb to the late 2010s). Regarding the research as a whole: The SMART-Seq v4 Ultra Low Input RNA kit was used to prepare libraries from fractions with low cell numbers. To follow T-cell clones before and after both primary and booster YFV17D yellow fever vaccination, bulk TCR alpha and beta repertoires underwent longitudinal sequencing. Two healthy male donors, one aged 18 to 30 and one aged 30 to 40 years, were included in the cohort. Blood samples were taken at several timepoints before and after primary and secondary immunization, and bulk PBMC replicates and cell subsets were isolated.

V and J are truncated by 3 bases and 1 base respectively, leaving an intervening sequence of 11 bases. From cysteine to phenylalanine, the CDR3 is 14 amino acids long. Kept here is only the CDR3 DNA, which spans 42 bases and is read in frame from base 1. The CDR1 and CDR2 encoded by the germline V gene are SGHRS and YFSETQ. General study outcomes and caveats: Compared with the primary T-cell response, the secondary T-cell response was weaker but faster, peaking on day 5 rather than day 15. Because abundant contaminating clonotypes from the bulk population could be contained in FACS-sorted repertoires, computational filtering was required. Most clones expanded after primary vaccination were re-detected after the booster (just under 97% of CD4 and around nine tenths of CD8), suggesting broad memory maintenance. A small fraction of clonotypes appeared in both the CD4 and CD8 compartments, likely as a result of convergent recombination. Because the study included only a couple of donors, the extent to which the findings can be generalized is limited.

The sample's treatment or condition label, decoded: live attenuated yellow fever vaccine strain. At each blood-draw timepoint, two biological replicates of bulk PBMCs were obtained. A standard Ficoll-Paque protocol was used to isolate PBMCs from peripheral blood. RNA was extracted with TriZol from bulk PBMCs, CD4 and CD8 fractions, and dextramer-positive and dextramer-negative fractions. Sequencing relied on an Illumina NovaSeq 6000. TCR cDNA was synthesized by 5'RACE template switching, through which a universal primer site and unique molecular identifiers were introduced. Priming of cDNA synthesis was performed from both the TCR alpha and TCR beta constant segments. Library amplification involved two PCR steps, and the second step added sample barcodes and sequencing adapters. Sequencing of libraries was performed on Illumina HiSeq 2500 (2x100 bp) or NovaSeq (2x150 bp). From the authors' description of their analysis: MIGEC was used to demultiplex reads and collapse the reads into UMI consensus sequences, and MiXCR was used for V(D)J alignment. Clonotypes responding to the vaccine were identified with edgeR on replicate PBMC samples, with the criteria of FDR below 0.01 and a log2 fold change above 5 up to day 15. Each bulk clonotype was labeled CD4 or CD8 based on which sequenced repertoire, CD4 or CD8, contained the clonotype at higher abundance. The public reads were reanalyzed by TCRdb: fastp trimming at Q25, MiXCR alignment, in-frame beta chains only. All rows with the same CDR3 protein become a single entry with the most common DNA and genes. These V and J calls are TCRdb output, not the study's own analysis. This sample comprises a few hundred thousand distinct CDR3 sequences, 3.5% to 5% of them detected only once. Approximately 19% of the sample comes from the top ten.

This clonotype was observed at least ten times. The specificity of this receptor is unknown. Within one base of it there is no much larger clone, and no base qualities were kept. This TCR derives from a man between 18 and 35 years old who received the YFV17D yellow fever vaccine. The rearranged chain carries TRBV5-1 and TRBJ2-7; TRBD1 might be the D gene, on 5 matching bases. The specimen was PBMCs, collected 15 days after the yellow fever booster vaccination. Read as DNA, the sequence is TGCGCCAGCAGCTCCGCGACAGATTCCTACGAGCAGTACTTC. This yields the protein CASSSATDSYEQYF.